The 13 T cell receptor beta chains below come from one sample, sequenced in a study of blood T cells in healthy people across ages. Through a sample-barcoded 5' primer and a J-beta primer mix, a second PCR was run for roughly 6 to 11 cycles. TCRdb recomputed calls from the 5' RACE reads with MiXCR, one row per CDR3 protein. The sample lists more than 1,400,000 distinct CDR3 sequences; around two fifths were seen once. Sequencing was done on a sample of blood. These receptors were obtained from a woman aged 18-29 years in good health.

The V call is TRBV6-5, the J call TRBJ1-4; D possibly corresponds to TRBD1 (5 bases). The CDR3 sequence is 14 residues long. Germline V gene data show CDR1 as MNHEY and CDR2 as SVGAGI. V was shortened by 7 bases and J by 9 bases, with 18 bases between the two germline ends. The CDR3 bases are TGTGCCAGCAAGATCCCAGGGAGCACCCAAAAACTGTTTTTT. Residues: CASKIPGSTQKLFF.

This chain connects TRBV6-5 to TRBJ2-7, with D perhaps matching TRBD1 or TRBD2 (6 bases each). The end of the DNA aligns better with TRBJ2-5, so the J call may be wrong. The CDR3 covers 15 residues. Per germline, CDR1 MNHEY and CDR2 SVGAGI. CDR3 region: CASSTSGGRKETQYF. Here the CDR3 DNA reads TGTGCCAGCAGTACGTCTGGGGGGCGCAAGGAGACCCAGTACTTC.

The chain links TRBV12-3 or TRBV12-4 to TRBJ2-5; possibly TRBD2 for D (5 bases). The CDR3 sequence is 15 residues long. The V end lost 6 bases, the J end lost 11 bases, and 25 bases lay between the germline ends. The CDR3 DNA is TGTGCCAGCAGCTCATACGGGGTTCCCTCTGGAGAGCAGTACTTC. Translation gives CASSSYGVPSGEQYF.

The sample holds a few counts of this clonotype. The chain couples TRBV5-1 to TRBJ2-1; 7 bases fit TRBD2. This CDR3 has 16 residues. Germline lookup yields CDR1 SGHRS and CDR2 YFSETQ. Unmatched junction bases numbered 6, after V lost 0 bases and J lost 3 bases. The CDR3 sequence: CASSLGLAKDYNEQFF. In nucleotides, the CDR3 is TGCGCCAGCAGCTTGGGACTAGCAAAGGACTACAATGAGCAGTTCTTC.

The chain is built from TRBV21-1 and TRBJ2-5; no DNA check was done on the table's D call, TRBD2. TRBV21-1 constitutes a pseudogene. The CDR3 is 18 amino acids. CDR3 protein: CASNKGDRLAGGKETQYF. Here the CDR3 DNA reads TGTGCCAGCAACAAAGGGGACCGACTAGCGGGGGGAAAAGAGACCCAGTACTTC.

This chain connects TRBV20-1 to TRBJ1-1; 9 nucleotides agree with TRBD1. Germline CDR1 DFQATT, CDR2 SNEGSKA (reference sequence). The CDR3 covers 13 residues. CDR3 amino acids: CSPDRGMNTEAFF. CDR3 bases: TGCAGCCCGGACAGGGGAATGAACACTGAAGCTTTCTTT.

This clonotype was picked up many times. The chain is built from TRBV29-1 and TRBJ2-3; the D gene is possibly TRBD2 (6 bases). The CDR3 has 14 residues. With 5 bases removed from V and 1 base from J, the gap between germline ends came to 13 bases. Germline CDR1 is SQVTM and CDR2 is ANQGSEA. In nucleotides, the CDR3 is TGCAGCGTTCTAGCGTCGCTCGGCACAGATACGCAGTATTTT. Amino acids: CSVLASLGTDTQYF.

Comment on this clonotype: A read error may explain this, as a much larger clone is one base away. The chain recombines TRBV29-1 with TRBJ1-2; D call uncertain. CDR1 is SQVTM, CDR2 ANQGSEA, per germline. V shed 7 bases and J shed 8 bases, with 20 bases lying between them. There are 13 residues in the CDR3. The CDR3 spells CSADKGLALGYTF. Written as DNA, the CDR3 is TGCAGCGCTGATAAGGGTCTGGCGCTAGGCTACACCTTC.

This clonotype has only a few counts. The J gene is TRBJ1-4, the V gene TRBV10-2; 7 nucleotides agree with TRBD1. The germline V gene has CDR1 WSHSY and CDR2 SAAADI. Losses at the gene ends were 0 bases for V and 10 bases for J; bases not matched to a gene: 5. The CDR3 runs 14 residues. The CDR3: CASSESGDSGKLFF. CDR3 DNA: TGCGCCAGCAGTGAGTCGGGGGACAGCGGAAAACTGTTTTTT.

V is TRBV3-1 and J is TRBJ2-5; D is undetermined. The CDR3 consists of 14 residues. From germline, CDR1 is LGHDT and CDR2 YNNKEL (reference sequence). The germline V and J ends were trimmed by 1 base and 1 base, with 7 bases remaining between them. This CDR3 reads CASSQGFGQETQYF. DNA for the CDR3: TGTGCCAGCAGCCAAGGTTTTGGCCAAGAGACCCAGTACTTC.

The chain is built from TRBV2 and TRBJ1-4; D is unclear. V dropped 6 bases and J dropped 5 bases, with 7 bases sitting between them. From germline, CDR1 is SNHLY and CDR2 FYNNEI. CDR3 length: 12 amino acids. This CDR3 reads CASRGQNEKLFF. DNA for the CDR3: TGTGCCAGCAGGGGCCAAAATGAAAAACTGTTTTTT.

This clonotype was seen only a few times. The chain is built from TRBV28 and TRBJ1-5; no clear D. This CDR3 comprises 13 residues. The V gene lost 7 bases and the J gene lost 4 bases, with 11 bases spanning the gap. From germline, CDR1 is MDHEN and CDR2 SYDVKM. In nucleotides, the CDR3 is TGTGCCAGCACCCGGATAAAGAATCAGCCCCAGCATTTT. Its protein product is CASTRIKNQPQHF.

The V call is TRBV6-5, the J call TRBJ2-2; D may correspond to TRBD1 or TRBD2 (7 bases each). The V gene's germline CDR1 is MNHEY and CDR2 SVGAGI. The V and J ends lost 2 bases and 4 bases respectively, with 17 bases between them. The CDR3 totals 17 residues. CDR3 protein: CASSYQPDREGTGELFF. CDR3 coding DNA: TGTGCCAGCAGTTACCAACCCGACAGGGAGGGCACCGGGGAGCTGTTTTTT.